This TCR beta chain was sequenced during a study of cytomegalovirus exposure and HLA in healthy donors. Study results and limitations: Later work associated over 15,000 TCR beta sequences with HLA alleles at 0.05 false discovery rate. In an earlier analysis, productive rearrangement rates for most beta V segments clustered near 87% or 30%.

The V end lost 2 bases, the J end lost 3 bases, and 10 bases lay between the germline ends. The CDR3 sequence is 14 residues long. Germline values: CDR1 SGHTA, CDR2 FQGNSA. In regard to this clone: Its antigen is as yet unknown.

With 60 Vbeta and 13 Jbeta primers, the PCR was carried out. Using immunoSEQ multiplex PCR, the repertoire was profiled, and TCRdb retains in-frame clones only, with some absent. The sample has roughly 240,000 clones; approximately 78% are singletons. The V gene is TRBV7-2, the J gene TRBJ1-2; possible D gene TRBD1, 5 bases. This clonotype was sampled from a boy between 5 and 17 years old in good health and CMV-seronegative. Sequencing was carried out using PBMCs. The CDR3 DNA is TGTGCCAGCAGCTTAAGCAGGGCAGACTATGGCTACACCTTC. This gives the protein CASSLSRADYGYTF.